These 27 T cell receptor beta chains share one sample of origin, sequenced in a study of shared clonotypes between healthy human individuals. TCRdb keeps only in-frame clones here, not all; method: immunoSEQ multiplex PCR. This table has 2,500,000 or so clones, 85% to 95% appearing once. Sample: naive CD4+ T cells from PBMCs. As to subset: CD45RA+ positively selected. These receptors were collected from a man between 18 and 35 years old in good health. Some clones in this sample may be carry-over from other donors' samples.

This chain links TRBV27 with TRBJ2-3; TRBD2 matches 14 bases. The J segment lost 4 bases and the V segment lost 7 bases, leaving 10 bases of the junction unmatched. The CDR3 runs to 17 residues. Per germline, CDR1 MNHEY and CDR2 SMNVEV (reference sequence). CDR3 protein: CASILLGLAGAPDTQYF. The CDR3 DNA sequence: TGTGCCAGCATTCTATTGGGACTAGCGGGAGCCCCAGATACGCAGTATTTT.

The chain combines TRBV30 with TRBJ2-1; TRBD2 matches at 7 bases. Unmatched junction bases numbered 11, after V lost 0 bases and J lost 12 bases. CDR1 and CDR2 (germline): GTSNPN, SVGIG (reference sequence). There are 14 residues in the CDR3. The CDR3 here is CAWSVKGRELGQFF. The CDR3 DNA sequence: TGTGCCTGGAGTGTTAAAGGGCGGGAGTTGGGGCAGTTCTTC.

The CDR3 DNA is TGTGCCATCAGGGTTTCGACAGAACCCTACGAGCAGTACTTC. Translating it yields CAIRVSTEPYEQYF. This rearrangement joins TRBV10-3 to TRBJ2-7; tentatively, D is TRBD1 (5 bases). CDR1 is ENHRY and CDR2 is SYGVKD in the germline V gene. The CDR3 has 14 residues. Deletions cut 6 bases from V and 2 bases from J, with 14 bases between.

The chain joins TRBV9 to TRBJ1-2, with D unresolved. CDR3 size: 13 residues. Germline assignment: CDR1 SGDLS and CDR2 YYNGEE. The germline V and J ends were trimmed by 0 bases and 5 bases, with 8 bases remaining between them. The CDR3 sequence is CASSVDSLYGYTF. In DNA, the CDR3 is TGTGCCAGCAGCGTAGATTCTTTATATGGCTACACCTTC.

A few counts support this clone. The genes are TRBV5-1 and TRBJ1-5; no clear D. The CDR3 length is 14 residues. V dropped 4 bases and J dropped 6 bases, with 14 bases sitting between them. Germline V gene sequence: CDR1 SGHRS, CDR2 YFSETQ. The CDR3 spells CASSTGNLGQPQHF. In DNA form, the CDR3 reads TGCGCCAGCAGCACTGGAAATCTAGGTCAGCCCCAGCATTTT.

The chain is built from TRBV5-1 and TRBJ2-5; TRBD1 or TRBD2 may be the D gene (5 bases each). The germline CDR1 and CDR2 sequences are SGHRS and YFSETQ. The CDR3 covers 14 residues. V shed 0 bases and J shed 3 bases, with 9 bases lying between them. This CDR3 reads CASSLVGAEETQYF. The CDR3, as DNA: TGCGCCAGCAGCTTGGTCGGGGCAGAAGAGACCCAGTACTTC.

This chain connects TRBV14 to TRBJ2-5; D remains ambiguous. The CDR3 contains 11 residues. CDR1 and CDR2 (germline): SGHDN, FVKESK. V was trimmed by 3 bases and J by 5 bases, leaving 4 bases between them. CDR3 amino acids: CASSHTETQYF. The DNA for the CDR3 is TGTGCCAGCAGCCACACGGAGACCCAGTACTTC.

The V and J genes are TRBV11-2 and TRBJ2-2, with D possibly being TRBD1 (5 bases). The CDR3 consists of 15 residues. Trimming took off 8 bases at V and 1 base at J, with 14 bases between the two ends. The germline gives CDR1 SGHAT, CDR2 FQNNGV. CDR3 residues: CASSPQVVNTGELFF. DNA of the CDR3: TGTGCCAGCTCACCACAGGTGGTGAACACCGGGGAGCTGTTTTTT.

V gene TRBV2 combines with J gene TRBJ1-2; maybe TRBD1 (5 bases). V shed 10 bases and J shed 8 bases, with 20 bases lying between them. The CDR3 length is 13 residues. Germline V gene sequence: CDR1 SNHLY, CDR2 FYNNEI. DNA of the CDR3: TGTGCCACCGGCCCCGGGGGATATGGCGGCTACACCTTC. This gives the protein CATGPGGYGGYTF. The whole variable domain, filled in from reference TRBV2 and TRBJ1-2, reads EPEVTQTPSHQVTQMGQEVILRCVPISNHLYFYWYRQILGQKVEFLVSFYNNEISEKSEIFDDQFSVERPDGSNFTLKIRSTKLEDSAMYFCATGPGGYGGYTFGSGTRLTVV.

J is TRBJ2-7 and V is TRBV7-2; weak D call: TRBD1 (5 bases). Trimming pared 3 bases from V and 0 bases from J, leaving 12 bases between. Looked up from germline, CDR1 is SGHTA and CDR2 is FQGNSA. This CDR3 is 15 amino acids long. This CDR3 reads CASSLRTGGSYEQYF. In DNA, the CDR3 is TGTGCCAGCAGCTTGCGCACAGGCGGCTCCTACGAGCAGTACTTC. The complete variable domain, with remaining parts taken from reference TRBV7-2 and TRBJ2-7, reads GAGVSQSPSNKVTEKGKDVELRCDPISGHTALYWYRQSLGQGLEFLIYFQGNSAPDKSGLPSDRFSAERTGGSVSTLTIQRTQQEDSAVYLCASSLRTGGSYEQYFGPGTRLTVT.

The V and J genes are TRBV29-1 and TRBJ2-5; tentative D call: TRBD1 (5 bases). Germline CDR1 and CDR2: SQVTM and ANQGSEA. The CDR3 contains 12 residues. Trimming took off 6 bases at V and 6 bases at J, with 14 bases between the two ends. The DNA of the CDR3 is TGCAGCGTCGCCGGACAATTTAAGACCCAGTACTTC. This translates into CSVAGQFKTQYF.

Here the CDR3 reads CASSLRTGGYTF. The CDR3 DNA reads TGTGCCAGCAGCCTCCGGACAGGTGGCTACACCTTC. The gene calls are TRBV7-2 and TRBJ1-2; 7 bases fit TRBD1. Trimming cost V 5 bases and J 7 bases; bases outside gene matches: 4. CDR1 is SGHTA, CDR2 FQGNSA, per germline. The CDR3 is 12 residues long.

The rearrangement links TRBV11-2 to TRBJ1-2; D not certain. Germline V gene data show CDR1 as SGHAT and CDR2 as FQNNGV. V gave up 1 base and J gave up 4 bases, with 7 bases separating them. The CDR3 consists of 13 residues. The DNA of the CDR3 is TGTGCCAGCAGCTTAGGGGTGGGCTATGGCTACACCTTC. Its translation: CASSLGVGYGYTF.

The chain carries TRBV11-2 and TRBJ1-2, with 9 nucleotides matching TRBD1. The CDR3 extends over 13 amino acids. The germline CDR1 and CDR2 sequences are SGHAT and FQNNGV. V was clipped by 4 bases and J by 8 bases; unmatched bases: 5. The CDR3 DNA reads TGTGCCAGCAGCTACCGACAGGGGGACGGCTACACCTTC. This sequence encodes CASSYRQGDGYTF.

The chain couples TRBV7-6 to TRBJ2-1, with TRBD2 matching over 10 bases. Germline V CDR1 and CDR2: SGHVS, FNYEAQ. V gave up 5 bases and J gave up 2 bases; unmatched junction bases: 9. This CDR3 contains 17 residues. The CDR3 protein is CASSPRRLAGAYNEQFF. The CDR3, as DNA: TGTGCCAGCAGCCCCAGAAGGCTAGCGGGAGCCTACAATGAGCAGTTCTTC.

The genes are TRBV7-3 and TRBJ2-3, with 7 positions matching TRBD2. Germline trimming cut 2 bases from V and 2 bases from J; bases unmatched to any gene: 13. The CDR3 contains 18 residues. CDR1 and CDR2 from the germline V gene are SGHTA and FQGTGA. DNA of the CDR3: TGTGCCAGCAGCTTACGGTCTCGAGGCGGGAGTTACACAGATACGCAGTATTTT. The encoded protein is CASSLRSRGGSYTDTQYF.

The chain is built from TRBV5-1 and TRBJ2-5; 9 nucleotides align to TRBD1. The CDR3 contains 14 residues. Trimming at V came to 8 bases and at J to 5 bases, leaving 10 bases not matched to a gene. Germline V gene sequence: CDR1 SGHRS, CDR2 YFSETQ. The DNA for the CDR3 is TGCGCCAGTATGGCCGGGACAGGGAGGGAGACCCAGTACTTC. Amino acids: CASMAGTGRETQYF.

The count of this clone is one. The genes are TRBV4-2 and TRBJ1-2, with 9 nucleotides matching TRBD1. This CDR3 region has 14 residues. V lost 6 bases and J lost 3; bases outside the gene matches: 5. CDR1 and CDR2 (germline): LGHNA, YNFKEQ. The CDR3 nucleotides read TGTGCCAGCAGGGACGGGACAGGGCACTATGGCTACACCTTC. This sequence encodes CASRDGTGHYGYTF.

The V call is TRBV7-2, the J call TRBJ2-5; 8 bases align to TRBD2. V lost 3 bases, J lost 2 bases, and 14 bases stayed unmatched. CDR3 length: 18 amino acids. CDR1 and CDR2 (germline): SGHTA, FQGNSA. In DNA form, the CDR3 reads TGTGCCAGCAGCTTCCTTGGGGAGGCTCTAGCGGGTCAAGAGACCCAGTACTTC. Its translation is CASSFLGEALAGQETQYF.

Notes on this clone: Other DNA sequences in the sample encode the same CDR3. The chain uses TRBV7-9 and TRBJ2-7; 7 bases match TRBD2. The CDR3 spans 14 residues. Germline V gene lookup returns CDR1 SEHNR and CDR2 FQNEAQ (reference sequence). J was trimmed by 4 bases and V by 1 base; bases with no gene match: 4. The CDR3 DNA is TGTGCCAGCAGCTTAGGGACTAGTGTATACGAGCAGTACTTC. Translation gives CASSLGTSVYEQYF.

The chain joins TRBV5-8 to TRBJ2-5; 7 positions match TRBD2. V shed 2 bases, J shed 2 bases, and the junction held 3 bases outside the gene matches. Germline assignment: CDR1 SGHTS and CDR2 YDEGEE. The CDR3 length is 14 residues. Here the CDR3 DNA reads TGTGCCAGCAGCTTTCGGCGGGAGCAAGAGACCCAGTACTTC. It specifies CASSFRREQETQYF.

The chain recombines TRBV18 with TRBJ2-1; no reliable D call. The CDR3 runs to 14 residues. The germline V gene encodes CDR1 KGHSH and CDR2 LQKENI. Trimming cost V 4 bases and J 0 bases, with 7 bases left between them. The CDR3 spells CASSRASSYNEQFF. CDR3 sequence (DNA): TGTGCCAGCTCACGGGCCAGCTCCTACAATGAGCAGTTCTTC.

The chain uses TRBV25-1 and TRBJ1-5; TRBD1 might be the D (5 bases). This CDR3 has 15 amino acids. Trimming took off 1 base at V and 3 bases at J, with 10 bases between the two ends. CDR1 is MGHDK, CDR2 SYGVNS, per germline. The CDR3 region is CASSESGGDNQPQHF. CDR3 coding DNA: TGTGCCAGCAGTGAATCGGGGGGGGACAATCAGCCCCAGCATTTT. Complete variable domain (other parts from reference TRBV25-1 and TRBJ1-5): EADIYQTPRYLVIGTGKKITLECSQTMGHDKMYWYQQDPGMELHLIHYSYGVNSTEKGDLSSESTVSRIRTEHFPLTLESARPSHTSQYLCASSESGGDNQPQHFGDGTRLSIL.

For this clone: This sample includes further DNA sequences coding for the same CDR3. The CDR3 coding sequence is TGCGCCAGCAGCTTGACGACAGGCGACAATGAGCAGTTCTTC. This translates into CASSLTTGDNEQFF. V gene TRBV5-1 combines with J gene TRBJ2-1, with D perhaps TRBD1 (6 bases). The V gene's germline CDR1 is SGHRS and CDR2 YFSETQ. There are 14 residues in the CDR3. Trimming removed 1 base at V and 5 bases at J, with 10 bases between.

The CDR3 here is CAISVQGRDQPQHF. The CDR3 DNA reads TGTGCCATCAGTGTCCAGGGGAGGGATCAGCCCCAGCATTTT. The chain joins TRBV10-3 to TRBJ1-5, with D possibly TRBD1 on 6 matching bases. Germline CDR1 and CDR2: ENHRY and SYGVKD. The CDR3 has 14 amino acids. V lost 4 bases, J lost 5 bases, and 12 bases lay in between.

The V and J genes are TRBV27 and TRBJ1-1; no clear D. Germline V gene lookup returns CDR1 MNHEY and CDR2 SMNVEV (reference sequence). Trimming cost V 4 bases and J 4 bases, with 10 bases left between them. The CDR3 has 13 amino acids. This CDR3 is CASSSRPATEAFF. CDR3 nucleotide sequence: TGTGCCAGCAGTTCCCGGCCCGCCACTGAAGCTTTCTTT.

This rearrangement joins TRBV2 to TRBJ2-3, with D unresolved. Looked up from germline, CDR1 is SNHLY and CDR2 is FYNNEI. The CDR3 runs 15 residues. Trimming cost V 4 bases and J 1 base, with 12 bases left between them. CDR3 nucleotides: TGTGCCAGCAGTGTTAACCACCGCCGCACAGATACGCAGTATTTT. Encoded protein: CASSVNHRRTDTQYF.